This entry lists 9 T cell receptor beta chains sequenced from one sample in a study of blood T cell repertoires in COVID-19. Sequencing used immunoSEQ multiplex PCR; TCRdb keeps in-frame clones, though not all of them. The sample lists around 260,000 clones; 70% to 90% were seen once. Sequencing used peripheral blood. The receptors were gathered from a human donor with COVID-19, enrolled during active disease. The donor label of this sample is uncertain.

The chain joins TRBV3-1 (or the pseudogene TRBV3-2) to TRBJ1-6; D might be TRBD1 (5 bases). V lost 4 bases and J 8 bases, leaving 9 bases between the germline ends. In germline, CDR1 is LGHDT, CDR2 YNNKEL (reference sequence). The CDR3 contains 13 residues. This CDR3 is CASSLSGDSPLHF. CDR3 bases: TGTGCCAGCAGCCTCTCGGGGGATTCACCCCTCCACTTT.

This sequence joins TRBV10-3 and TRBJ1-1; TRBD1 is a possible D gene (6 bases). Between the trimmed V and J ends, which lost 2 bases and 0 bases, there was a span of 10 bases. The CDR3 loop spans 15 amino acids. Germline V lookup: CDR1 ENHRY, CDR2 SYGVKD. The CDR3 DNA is TGTGCCATCAGTGAGGGTGGACAGCTGAACACTGAAGCTTTCTTT. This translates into CAISEGGQLNTEAFF.

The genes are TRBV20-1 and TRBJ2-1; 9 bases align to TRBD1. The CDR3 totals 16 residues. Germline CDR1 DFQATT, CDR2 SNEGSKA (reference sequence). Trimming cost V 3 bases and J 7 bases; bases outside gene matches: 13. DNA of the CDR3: TGCAGTGCTAGTGCATCCTTAGGACAGGGGACGAATGAGCAGTTCTTC. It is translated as CSASASLGQGTNEQFF.

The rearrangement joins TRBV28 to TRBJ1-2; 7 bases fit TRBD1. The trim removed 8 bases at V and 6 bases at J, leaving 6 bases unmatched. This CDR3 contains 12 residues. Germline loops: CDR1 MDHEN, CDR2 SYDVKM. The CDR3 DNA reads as TGTGCCAGCTACGGGACAGTAGATGGCTACACCTTC. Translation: CASYGTVDGYTF.

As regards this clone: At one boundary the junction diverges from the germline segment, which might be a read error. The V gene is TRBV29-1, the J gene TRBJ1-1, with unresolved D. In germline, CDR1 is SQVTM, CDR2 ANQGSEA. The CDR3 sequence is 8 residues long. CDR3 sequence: CSVVGASF. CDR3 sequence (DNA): TGCAGCGTTGTGGGAGCTTCCTTT.

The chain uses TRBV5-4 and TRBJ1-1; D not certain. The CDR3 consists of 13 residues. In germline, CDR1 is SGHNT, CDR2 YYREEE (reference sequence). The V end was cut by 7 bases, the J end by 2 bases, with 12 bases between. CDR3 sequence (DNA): TGTGCCAGCTGGTCAACAGTCAACACTGAAGCTTTCTTT. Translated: CASWSTVNTEAFF.

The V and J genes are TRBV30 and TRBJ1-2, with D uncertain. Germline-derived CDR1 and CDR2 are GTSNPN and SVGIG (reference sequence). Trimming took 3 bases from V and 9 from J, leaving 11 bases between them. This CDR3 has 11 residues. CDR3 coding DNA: TGTGCCTGGAGCTTTGGAGGAAGCTACACCTTC. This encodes CAWSFGGSYTF.

In DNA form, the CDR3 reads TGTGCCAGCAGCTCCACCGGGGAGCTGTTTTTT. This translates into CASSSTGELFF. This rearrangement joins TRBV12-3 or TRBV12-4 to TRBJ2-2; no clear D gene. CDR3 length equals 11 residues. V was shortened by 6 bases and J by 4 bases, with 3 bases between the two germline ends.

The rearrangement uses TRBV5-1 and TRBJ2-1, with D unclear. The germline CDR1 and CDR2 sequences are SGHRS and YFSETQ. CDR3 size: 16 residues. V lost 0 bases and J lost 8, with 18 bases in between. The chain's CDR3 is CASSLEGRVEFDEQFF. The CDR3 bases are TGCGCCAGCAGCTTGGAAGGTCGGGTCGAGTTCGATGAGCAGTTCTTC.